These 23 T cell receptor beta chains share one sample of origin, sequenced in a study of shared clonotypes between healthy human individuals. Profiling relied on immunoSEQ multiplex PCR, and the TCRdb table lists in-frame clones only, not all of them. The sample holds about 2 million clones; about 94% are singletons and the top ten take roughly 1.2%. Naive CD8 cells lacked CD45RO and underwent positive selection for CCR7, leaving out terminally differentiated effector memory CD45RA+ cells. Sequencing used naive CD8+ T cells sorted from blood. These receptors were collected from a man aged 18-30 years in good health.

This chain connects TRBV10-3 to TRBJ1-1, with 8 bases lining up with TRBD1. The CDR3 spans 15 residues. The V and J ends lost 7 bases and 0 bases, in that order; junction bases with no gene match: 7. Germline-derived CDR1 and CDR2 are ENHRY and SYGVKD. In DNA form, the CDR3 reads TGTGCCATCACCGAACCAGGGGGCCTGAACACTGAAGCTTTCTTT. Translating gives CAITEPGGLNTEAFF.

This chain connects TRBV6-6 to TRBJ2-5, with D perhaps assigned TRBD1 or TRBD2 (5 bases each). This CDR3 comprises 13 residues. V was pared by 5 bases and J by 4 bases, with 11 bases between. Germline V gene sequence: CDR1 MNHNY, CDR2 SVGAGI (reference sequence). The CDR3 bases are TGTGCCAGCAGTGGCCATGGGGGAGAGACCCAGTACTTC. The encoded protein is CASSGHGGETQYF.

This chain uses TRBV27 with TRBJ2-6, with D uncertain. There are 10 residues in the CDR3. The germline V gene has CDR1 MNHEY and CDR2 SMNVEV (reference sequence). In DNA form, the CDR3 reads TGTGCTTCTGGGGCCAACGTCCTGACTTTC. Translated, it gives CASGANVLTF.

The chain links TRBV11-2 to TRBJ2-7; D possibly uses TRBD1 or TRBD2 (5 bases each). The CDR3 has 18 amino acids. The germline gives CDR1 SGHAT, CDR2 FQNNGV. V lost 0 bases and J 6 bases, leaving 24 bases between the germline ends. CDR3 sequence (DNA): TGTGCCAGCAGCTTAGAGAGGGGTTTCGGAGCCCCTCTGGGCGAGCAGTACTTC. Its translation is CASSLERGFGAPLGEQYF. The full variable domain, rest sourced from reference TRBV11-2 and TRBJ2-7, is EAGVAQSPRYKIIEKRQSVAFWCNPISGHATLYWYQQILGQGPKLLIQFQNNGVVDDSQLPKDRFSAERLKGVDSTLKIQPAKLEDSAVYLCASSLERGFGAPLGEQYFGPGTRLTVT.

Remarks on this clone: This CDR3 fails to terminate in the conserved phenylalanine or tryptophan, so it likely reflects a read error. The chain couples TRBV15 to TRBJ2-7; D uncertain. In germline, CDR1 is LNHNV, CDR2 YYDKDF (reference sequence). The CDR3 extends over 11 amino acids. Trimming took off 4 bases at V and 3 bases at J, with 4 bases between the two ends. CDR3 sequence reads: CATSTDYEQYS. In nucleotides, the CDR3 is TGTGCCACCAGCACGGACTACGAGCAGTACTCC.

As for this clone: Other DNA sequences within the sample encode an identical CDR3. CDR3 DNA sequence: TGTGCCAGTAGTATAGTTGCCACAGATACGCAGTATTTT. Translating gives CASSIVATDTQYF. The genes are TRBV19 and TRBJ2-3; D not certain. The CDR3 is made up of 13 amino acids. Germline V gives CDR1 LNHDA, CDR2 SQIVND (reference sequence). Trimming removed 1 base from V and 2 bases from J, with 4 bases in between. Drawing the rest from reference TRBV19 and TRBJ2-3, the complete variable domain is DGGITQSPKYLFRKEGQNVTLSCEQNLNHDAMYWYRQDPGQGLRLIYYSQIVNDFQKGDIAEGYSVSREKKESFPLTVTSAQKNPTAFYLCASSIVATDTQYFGPGTRLTVL.

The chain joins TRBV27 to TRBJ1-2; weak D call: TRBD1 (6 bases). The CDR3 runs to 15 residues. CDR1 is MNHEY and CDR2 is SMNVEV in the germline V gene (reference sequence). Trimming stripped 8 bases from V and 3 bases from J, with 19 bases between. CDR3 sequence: CASGENRVGDYGYTF. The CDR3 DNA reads TGTGCCAGCGGGGAGAACAGGGTAGGCGACTATGGCTACACCTTC.

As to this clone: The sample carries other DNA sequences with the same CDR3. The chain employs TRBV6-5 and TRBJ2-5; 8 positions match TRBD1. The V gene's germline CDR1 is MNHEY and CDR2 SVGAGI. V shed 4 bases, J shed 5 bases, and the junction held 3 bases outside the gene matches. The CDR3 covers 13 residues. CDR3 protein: CASSLDREETQYF. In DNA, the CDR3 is TGTGCCAGCAGTTTGGACAGGGAGGAGACCCAGTACTTC.

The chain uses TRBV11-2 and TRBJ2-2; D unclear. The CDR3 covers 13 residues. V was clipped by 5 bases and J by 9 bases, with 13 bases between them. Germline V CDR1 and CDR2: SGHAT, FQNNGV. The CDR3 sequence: CASSPTPVWELFF. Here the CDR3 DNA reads TGTGCCAGCAGCCCTACCCCTGTGTGGGAGCTGTTTTTT.

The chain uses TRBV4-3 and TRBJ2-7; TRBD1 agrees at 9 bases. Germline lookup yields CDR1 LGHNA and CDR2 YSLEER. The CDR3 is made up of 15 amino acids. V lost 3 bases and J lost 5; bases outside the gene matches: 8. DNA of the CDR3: TGCGCCAGCAGCCACGCAGGACAGGGGACGGACGAGCAGTACTTC. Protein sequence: CASSHAGQGTDEQYF.

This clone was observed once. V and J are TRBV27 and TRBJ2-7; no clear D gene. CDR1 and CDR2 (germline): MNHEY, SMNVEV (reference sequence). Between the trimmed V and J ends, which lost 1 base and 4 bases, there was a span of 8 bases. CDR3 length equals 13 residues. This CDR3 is CASSLYVGYEQYF. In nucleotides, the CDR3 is TGTGCCAGCAGTTTATATGTAGGTTACGAGCAGTACTTC.

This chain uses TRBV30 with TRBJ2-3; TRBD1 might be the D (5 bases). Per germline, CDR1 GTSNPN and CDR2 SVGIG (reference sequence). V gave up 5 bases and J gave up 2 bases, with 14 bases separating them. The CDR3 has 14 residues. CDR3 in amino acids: CAWGPLGLTDTQYF. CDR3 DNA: TGTGCCTGGGGACCTCTGGGGCTCACAGATACGCAGTATTTT.

The CDR3 nucleotides read TGCGCCAGCAGCCATAGAGCCGGGAGCTCCTACGAGCAGTACTTC. Protein: CASSHRAGSSYEQYF. This chain links TRBV4-1 with TRBJ2-7; a possible D gene is TRBD2 (6 bases). CDR3 length equals 15 residues. Trimming took 3 bases from V and 0 from J, leaving 12 bases between them. Per the germline V gene, CDR1 is MGHRA and CDR2 is YSYEKL.

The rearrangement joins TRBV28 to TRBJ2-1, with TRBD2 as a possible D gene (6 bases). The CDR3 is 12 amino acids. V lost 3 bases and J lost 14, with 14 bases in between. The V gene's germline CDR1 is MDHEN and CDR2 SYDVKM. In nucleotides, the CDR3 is TGTGCCAGCAGTTTGGGAGGACACCTGGAGTTCTTC. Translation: CASSLGGHLEFF.

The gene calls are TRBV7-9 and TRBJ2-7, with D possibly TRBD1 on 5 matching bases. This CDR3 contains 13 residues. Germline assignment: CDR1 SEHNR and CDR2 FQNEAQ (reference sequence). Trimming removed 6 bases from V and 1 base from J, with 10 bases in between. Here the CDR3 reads CASRSDMSYEQYF. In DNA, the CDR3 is TGTGCCAGCAGGTCGGACATGTCCTACGAGCAGTACTTC.

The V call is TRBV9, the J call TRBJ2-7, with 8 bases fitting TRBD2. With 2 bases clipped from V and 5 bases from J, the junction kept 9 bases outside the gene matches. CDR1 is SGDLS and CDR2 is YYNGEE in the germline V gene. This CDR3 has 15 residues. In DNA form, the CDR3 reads TGTGCCAGCAGCGTGGCGGGAGGCCCCCCCCACGAGCAGTACTTC. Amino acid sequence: CASSVAGGPPHEQYF.

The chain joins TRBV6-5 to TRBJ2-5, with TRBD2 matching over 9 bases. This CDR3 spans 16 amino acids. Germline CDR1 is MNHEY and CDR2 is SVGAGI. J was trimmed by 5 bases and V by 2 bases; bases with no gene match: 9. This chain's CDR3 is CASSYGAGGGSETQYF. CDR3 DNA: TGTGCCAGCAGTTACGGGGCGGGAGGGGGGTCGGAGACCCAGTACTTC.

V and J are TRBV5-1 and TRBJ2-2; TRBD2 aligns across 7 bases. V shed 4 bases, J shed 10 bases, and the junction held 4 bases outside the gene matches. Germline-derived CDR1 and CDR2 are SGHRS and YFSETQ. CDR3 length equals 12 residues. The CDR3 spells CASSVGREELFF. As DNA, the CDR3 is TGCGCCAGCAGCGTGGGGAGGGAGGAGCTGTTTTTT.

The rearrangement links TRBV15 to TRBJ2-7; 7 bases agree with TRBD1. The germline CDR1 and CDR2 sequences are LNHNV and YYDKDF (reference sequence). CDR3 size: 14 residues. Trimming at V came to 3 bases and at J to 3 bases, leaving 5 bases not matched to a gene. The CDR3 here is CATSSSGTDYEQYF. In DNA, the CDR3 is TGTGCCACCAGCAGCTCAGGGACAGACTACGAGCAGTACTTC.

The CDR3 DNA reads as TGCGCCAGCAGCCAAGTGACAGGGGATTCGCCCCAGCATTTT. Its translation is CASSQVTGDSPQHF. This rearrangement joins TRBV4-1 to TRBJ1-5; 8 nucleotides line up with TRBD1. The junction had 5 bases not matched to a gene; V was cut back by 1 base and J by 9 bases. Germline CDR1 MGHRA, CDR2 YSYEKL. The CDR3 is made up of 14 amino acids.

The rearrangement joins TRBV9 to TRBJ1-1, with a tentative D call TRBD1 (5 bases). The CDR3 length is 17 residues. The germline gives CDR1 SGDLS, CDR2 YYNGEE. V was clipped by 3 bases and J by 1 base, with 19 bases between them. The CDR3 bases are TGTGCCAGCAGCGACCCTCTGGACACAGCTTCGAACACTGAAGCTTTCTTT. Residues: CASSDPLDTASNTEAFF.

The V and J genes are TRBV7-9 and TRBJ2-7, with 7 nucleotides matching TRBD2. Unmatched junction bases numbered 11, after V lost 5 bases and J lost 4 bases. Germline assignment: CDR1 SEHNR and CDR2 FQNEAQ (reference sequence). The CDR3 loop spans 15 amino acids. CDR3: CASSPRSGTGYEQYF. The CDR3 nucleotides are TGTGCCAGCAGCCCACGAAGCGGGACTGGTTACGAGCAGTACTTC.

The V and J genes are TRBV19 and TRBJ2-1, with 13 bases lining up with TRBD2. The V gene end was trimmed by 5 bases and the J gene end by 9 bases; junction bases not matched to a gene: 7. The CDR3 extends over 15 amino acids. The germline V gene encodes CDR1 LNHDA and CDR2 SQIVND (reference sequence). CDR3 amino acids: CASSPWTSGGGEQFF. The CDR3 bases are TGTGCCAGTAGTCCGTGGACTAGCGGGGGAGGTGAGCAGTTCTTC. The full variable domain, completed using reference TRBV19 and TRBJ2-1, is DGGITQSPKYLFRKEGQNVTLSCEQNLNHDAMYWYRQDPGQGLRLIYYSQIVNDFQKGDIAEGYSVSREKKESFPLTVTSAQKNPTAFYLCASSPWTSGGGEQFFGPGTRLTVL.